This T cell receptor (beta chain) was captured in a study of CD8 T cells in seronegative destructive rheumatoid arthritis (dated by TCRdb to between 2020 and 2021). A note on the overall study: Seven of the eight CND-RA patients were receiving biological drugs at sampling. The study compared peripheral CD8+ TCRbeta repertoires from patients with CCP-negative destructive rheumatoid arthritis (CND-RA) against repertoires from newly diagnosed seropositive RA, seronegative RA and healthy controls. The seropositive RA, seronegative RA and healthy control comparison cohorts were obtained from an earlier published TCRbeta dataset rather than being newly sequenced. The research as a whole found: In the absence of diagnostic samples, TCR repertoire differences may be partly attributable to poor disease control over the years rather than being present at onset. The small size of the CND-RA cohort was noted as a limitation of the study. More CMV-reactive and fewer influenza A-reactive CD8+ TCRbeta sequences were observed in CND-RA repertoires than in controls and other RA subtypes. CND-RA patients appeared to carry a distinct set of enriched public clonotypes, which the authors read as support for a separate disease subset. Once age was adjusted for, the CD8+ TCRbeta repertoires of CND-RA patients appeared less diverse and more clonal than the repertoires of other RA subtypes. No public clonotype enrichment survived Benjamini-Hochberg correction across the 117,399 clonotypes tested.

Points on this clone: No cognate antigen has been identified for it. Base qualities are not at hand, and no much larger clone is one base apart.

CND-RA patients were negative for the clinical CCP2 antibody test, and joint destruction progressed despite active therapy. Every CND-RA patient had failed conventional anti-rheumatic therapy and showed typical joint destruction in the wrists and ankles. Instead of being sampled at diagnosis, CND-RA patients were sampled after long disease histories, which in several cases spanned decades. Roughly 48 millilitres of EDTA-anticoagulated peripheral blood were collected from each patient. Ficoll-Paque PLUS density gradient separation was used to isolate peripheral blood mononuclear cells. Using AutoMACS magnetic bead positive selection, CD8+ cells were isolated from either fresh or cryopreserved PBMCs, and flow cytometry was used to check purity. Nucleospin Tissue or Tissue XS kits were used to extract genomic DNA, which was then quantified on a Qubit 2.0 fluorometer. There are 17 amino acids in the CDR3, from cysteine to phenylalanine inclusive. Of the read, only the CDR3 DNA is kept; its 51 bases are in frame from base 1. CDR1 PRHDT and CDR2 FYEKMQ were looked up in the germline V gene (reference sequence). V and J are truncated by 4 bases and 3 bases respectively, leaving an intervening sequence of 22 bases.

Genomic DNA from CD8+ cells was used for TCRbeta sequencing, which was performed according to the manufacturer's instructions. TCRbeta sequencing used the immunoSEQ assay and was run at a genomics technology centre in Finland. Per the original workflow: Clonotype tables generated by the immunoSEQ preprocessing pipeline were converted into VDJtools format, and non-productive clonotypes were filtered out. Any sample with fewer than 10,000 reads was excluded, the remaining samples were subsampled to 10,000 reads, and most of the eight CND-RA samples made it through. Using the VDJtools CalcDiversityStats function on data subsampled to 10,000 reads, the Shannon-Wiener, Simpson and clonality indices were calculated. To infer antigen specificity, non-singleton TCRbeta clonotypes were hard-matched against VDJdb, meaning no mismatches were allowed. CDR3 sequences that differed by a single amino acid (Hamming distance 1) were grouped into clusters that potentially share antigen targets. After each group was resampled to six samples, one-sided Fisher's exact tests checked public clonotypes for group enrichment, with the whole procedure repeated ten times. TCRdb re-hosts the immuneACCESS table, in-frame sequences only. Its copies lack some clones; in the studies checked, an unresolved V gene accounts for under half of them, and the cause for the rest is not known. The V and J calls and clone size are taken from that table; D and trimming were inferred from the DNA. Counted in this sample were hundreds of clones; 75% to 90% of them appeared once. The ten largest clones add up to 21% of the sample.

This TCR was sampled from a woman aged 60 or older with seronegative destructive rheumatoid arthritis. Source material: CD8+ T cells from blood. The rearrangement joined TRBV13 to TRBJ2-7, and perhaps TRBD1 as D gene, on 6 matching bases. The CDR3 in this case is CASSYGRVDSRFYEQYF. In nucleotide form, the sequence is TGTGCCAGCAGCTACGGACGTGTGGACAGCCGTTTCTACGAGCAGTACTTC.